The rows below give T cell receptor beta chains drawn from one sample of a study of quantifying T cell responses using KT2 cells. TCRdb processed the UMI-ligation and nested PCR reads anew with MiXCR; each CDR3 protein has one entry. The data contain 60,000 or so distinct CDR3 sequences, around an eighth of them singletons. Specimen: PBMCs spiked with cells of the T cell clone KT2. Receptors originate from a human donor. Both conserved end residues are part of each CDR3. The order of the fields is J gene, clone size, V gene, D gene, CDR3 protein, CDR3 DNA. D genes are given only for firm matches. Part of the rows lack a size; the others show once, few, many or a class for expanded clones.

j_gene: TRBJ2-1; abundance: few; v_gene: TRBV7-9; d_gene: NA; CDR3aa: CASSLYRDIGGEQFF; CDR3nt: TGTGCCAGCAGCTTATATCGGGACATAGGTGGTGAGCAGTTCTTC
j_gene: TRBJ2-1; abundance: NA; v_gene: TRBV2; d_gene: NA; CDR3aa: CASRGGSHDEQFF; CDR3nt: TGTGCCAGCAGGGGGGGAAGCCACGATGAGCAGTTCTTC
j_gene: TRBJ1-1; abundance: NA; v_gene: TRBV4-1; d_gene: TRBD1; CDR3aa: CASSRGQGPNTEAFF; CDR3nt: TGCGCCAGCAGCCGAGGACAGGGACCGAACACTGAAGCTTTCTTT
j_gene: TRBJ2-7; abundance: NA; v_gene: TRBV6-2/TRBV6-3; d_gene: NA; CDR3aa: CASSYSPWEEYF; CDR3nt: TGTGCCAGCAGTTACTCGCCATGGGAAGAGTACTTC
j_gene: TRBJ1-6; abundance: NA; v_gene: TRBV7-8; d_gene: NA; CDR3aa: CASSFGTGNSPLHF; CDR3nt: TGTGCCAGCAGCTTTGGAACGGGAAATTCACCCCTCCACTTT
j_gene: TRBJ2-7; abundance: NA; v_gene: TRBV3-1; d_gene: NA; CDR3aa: CASSQDRRVRAEQYF; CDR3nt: TGTGCCAGCAGCCAAGATCGGCGGGTCCGGGCCGAGCAGTACTTC
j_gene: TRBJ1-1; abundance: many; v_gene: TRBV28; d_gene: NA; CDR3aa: CASSPSAGHTEAFF; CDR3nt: TGTGCCAGCAGCCCATCTGCAGGGCACACTGAAGCTTTCTTT
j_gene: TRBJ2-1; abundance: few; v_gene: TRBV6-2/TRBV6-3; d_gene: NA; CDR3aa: CASSYEVNEQFF; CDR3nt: TGTGCCAGCAGTTACGAGGTCAATGAGCAGTTCTTC
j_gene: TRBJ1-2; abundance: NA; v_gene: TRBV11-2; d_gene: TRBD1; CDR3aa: CASSRDRDGYTF; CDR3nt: TGTGCCAGCAGCAGGGACAGGGATGGCTACACCTTC
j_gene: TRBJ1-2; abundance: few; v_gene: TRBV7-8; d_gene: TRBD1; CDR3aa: CASSPGGYYGYTF; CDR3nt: TGTGCCAGCAGCCCAGGGGGTTACTATGGCTACACCTTC
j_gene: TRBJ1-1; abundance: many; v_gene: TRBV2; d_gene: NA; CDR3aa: CASRAGRSNTEAFF; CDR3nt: TGTGCCAGCAGAGCTGGACGGAGTAACACTGAAGCTTTCTTT
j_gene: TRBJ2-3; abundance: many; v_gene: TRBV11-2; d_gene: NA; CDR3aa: CASSPLGFSTDTQYF; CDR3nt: TGTGCCAGCAGCCCGTTAGGATTCAGCACAGATACGCAGTATTTT
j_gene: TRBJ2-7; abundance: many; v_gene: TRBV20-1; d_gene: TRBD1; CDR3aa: CSAPRGQGPPEQYF; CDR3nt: TGCAGTGCTCCTCGCGGACAGGGGCCCCCCGAGCAGTACTTC
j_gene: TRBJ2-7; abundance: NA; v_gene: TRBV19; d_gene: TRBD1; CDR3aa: CASSIVGQRAYEQYF; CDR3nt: TGTGCCAGTAGTATAGTGGGACAGAGAGCCTACGAGCAGTACTTC
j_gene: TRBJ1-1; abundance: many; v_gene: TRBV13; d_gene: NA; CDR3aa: CASSLIPALYTEAFF; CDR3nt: TGTGCCAGCAGCTTAATTCCAGCGCTTTACACTGAAGCTTTCTTT
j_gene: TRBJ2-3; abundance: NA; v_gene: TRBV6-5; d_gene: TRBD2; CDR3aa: CASSRSGAGVDTQYF; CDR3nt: TGTGCCAGCAGCCGAAGCGGGGCGGGGGTAGATACGCAGTATTTT
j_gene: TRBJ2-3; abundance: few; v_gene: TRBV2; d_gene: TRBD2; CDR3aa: CASSEAWGTSADTQYF; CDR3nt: TGTGCCAGCAGTGAAGCGTGGGGGACTAGTGCAGATACGCAGTATTTT
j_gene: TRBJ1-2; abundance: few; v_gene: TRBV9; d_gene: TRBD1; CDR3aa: CASSGNQGGGYTF; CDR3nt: TGTGCCAGCAGCGGGAACCAGGGGGGCGGCTACACCTTC
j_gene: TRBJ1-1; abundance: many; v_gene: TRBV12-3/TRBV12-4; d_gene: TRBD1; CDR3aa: CASSWTGENTEAFF; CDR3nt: TGTGCCAGCAGTTGGACAGGGGAGAACACTGAAGCTTTCTTT
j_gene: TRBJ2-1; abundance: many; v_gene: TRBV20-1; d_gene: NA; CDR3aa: CSASSGSSSYNEQFF; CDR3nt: TGCAGTGCTTCGAGCGGGTCCAGCTCCTACAATGAGCAGTTCTTC
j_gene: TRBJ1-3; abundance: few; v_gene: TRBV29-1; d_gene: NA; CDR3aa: CSVVHQGNTIYF; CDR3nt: TGCAGCGTTGTCCACCAAGGAAACACCATATATTTT
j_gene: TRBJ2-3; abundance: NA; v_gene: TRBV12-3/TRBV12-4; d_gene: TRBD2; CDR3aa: CASSFWSGGDPDTQYF; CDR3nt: TGTGCCAGCAGTTTTTGGAGCGGGGGGGATCCAGATACGCAGTATTTT
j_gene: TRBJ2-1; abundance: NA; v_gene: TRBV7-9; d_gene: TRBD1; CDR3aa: CASSPRQGINEQFF; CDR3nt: TGTGCCAGCAGCCCGCGACAGGGGATAAATGAGCAGTTCTTC
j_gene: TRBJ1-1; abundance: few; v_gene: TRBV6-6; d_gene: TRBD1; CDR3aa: CASSPGQGSEAFF; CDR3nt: TGTGCCAGCAGTCCGGGACAGGGGAGTGAAGCTTTCTTT
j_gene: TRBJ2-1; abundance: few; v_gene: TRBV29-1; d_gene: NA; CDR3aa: CSVDGGRQHNNEQFF; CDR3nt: TGCAGCGTTGATGGGGGGAGACAGCATAACAATGAGCAGTTCTTC